Listed below are T cell receptor beta chains from one sample, sequenced in a study of CD4+ T cells in melanoma. Profiling relied on immunoSEQ multiplex PCR, and the TCRdb table lists in-frame clones only, not all of them. The sample carries about 15,000 clones, about 66% recorded once. The sample was cells from a culture (not recorded whether cultured in vitro). These receptors originate from a human donor with melanoma. Each CDR3 is given with its conserved first and last residue. A D gene is named only where the DNA matches it firmly. Size values are once, few and many counts, or a class for expanded clones, and some rows have none.

abundance: .
j_gene: TRBJ1-1
d_gene: .
v_gene: TRBV2
CDR3aa: CASNAGMNTEAFF
CDR3nt: TGTGCCAGCAATGCGGGGATGAACACTGAAGCTTTCTTT

abundance: .
j_gene: TRBJ1-1
d_gene: TRBD1
v_gene: TRBV6-9
CDR3aa: CASSYSTGESEAFF
CDR3nt: TGTGCCAGCAGTTATTCAACAGGGGAGTCTGAAGCTTTCTTT

abundance: .
j_gene: TRBJ2-5
d_gene: .
v_gene: TRBV7-2
CDR3aa: CASSARETQYF
CDR3nt: TGTGCCAGCAGCGCTCGGGAGACCCAGTACTTC

abundance: few
j_gene: TRBJ2-1
d_gene: TRBD2
v_gene: TRBV27
CDR3aa: CASSSWTSGGDNEQFF
CDR3nt: TGTGCCAGCAGTTCATGGACTAGCGGGGGGGACAATGAGCAGTTCTTC

abundance: .
j_gene: TRBJ1-3
d_gene: .
v_gene: TRBV9
CDR3aa: CASSVASGPGNTIYF
CDR3nt: TGTGCCAGCAGCGTAGCATCGGGCCCTGGAAACACCATATATTTT

abundance: few
j_gene: TRBJ1-2
d_gene: .
v_gene: TRBV28
CDR3aa: CASGDRGYGYTF
CDR3nt: TGTGCCAGCGGGGACCGGGGCTATGGCTACACCTTC

abundance: .
j_gene: TRBJ2-1
d_gene: TRBD1
v_gene: TRBV5-4
CDR3aa: CASSPTTGRLDEQFF
CDR3nt: TGTGCCAGCAGCCCAACGACAGGGCGGCTTGATGAGCAGTTCTTC

abundance: .
j_gene: TRBJ2-1
d_gene: .
v_gene: TRBV28
CDR3aa: CASAGPGYNEQFF
CDR3nt: TGTGCCAGCGCGGGGCCAGGCTACAATGAGCAGTTCTTC

abundance: .
j_gene: TRBJ1-4
d_gene: .
v_gene: TRBV18
CDR3aa: CASSPGEKLFF
CDR3nt: TGTGCCAGCTCACCAGGCGAAAAACTGTTTTTT

abundance: few
j_gene: TRBJ1-2
d_gene: .
v_gene: TRBV6-5
CDR3aa: CASTQGMDYGYTF
CDR3nt: TGTGCCAGCACCCAGGGGATGGACTATGGCTACACCTTC

abundance: .
j_gene: TRBJ2-6
d_gene: TRBD1
v_gene: TRBV6-6
CDR3aa: CASSRQGAGGANVLTF
CDR3nt: TGTGCCAGCAGTAGACAGGGGGCGGGTGGGGCCAACGTCCTGACTTTC

abundance: .
j_gene: TRBJ1-5
d_gene: .
v_gene: TRBV19
CDR3aa: CASSYQGGNQPQHF
CDR3nt: TGTGCCAGTAGTTACCAAGGGGGCAATCAGCCCCAGCATTTT

abundance: once
j_gene: TRBJ2-3
d_gene: .
v_gene: TRBV5-1
CDR3aa: CASSFNRALTDTQYF
CDR3nt: TGCGCCAGCAGCTTTAATAGGGCCCTCACAGATACGCAGTATTTT

abundance: few
j_gene: TRBJ1-6
d_gene: .
v_gene: TRBV7-8
CDR3aa: CASSFLRQAARSPLHF
CDR3nt: TGTGCCAGCAGCTTTCTGAGACAGGCAGCACGATCACCCCTCCACTTT

abundance: .
j_gene: TRBJ2-2
d_gene: .
v_gene: TRBV6-5
CDR3aa: CASSTPDTGELFF
CDR3nt: TGTGCCAGTTCAACTCCGGACACCGGGGAGCTGTTTTTT

abundance: .
j_gene: TRBJ1-2
d_gene: .
v_gene: TRBV7-9
CDR3aa: CASSSGQNYGYTF
CDR3nt: TGTGCCAGCAGCTCTGGACAGAACTATGGCTACACCTTC

abundance: .
j_gene: TRBJ1-4
d_gene: TRBD1
v_gene: TRBV5-8
CDR3aa: CASSPYGTGDEKLFF
CDR3nt: TGTGCCAGCAGCCCCTATGGGACAGGGGATGAAAAACTGTTTTTT

abundance: .
j_gene: TRBJ2-2
d_gene: TRBD1
v_gene: TRBV5-1
CDR3aa: CASSLGTGGTGELFF
CDR3nt: TGCGCCAGCAGCTTGGGGACAGGGGGCACCGGGGAGCTGTTTTTT

abundance: .
j_gene: TRBJ2-6
d_gene: .
v_gene: TRBV4-1
CDR3aa: CASSQGAVPGKVLSGANVLTF
CDR3nt: TGCGCCAGCAGCCAAGGGGCGGTCCCAGGGAAAGTGCTCTCTGGGGCCAACGTCCTGACTTTC

abundance: .
j_gene: TRBJ2-1
d_gene: .
v_gene: TRBV7-3
CDR3aa: CASSLTPLDNEQFF
CDR3nt: TGTGCCAGCAGCTTAACGCCCCTAGACAATGAGCAGTTCTTC

abundance: .
j_gene: TRBJ2-7
d_gene: .
v_gene: TRBV29-1
CDR3aa: CSVEDWGSEQYF
CDR3nt: TGCAGCGTTGAAGATTGGGGTTCCGAGCAGTACTTC

abundance: .
j_gene: TRBJ2-7
d_gene: .
v_gene: TRBV5-1
CDR3aa: CASSLDPGPSYEQYF
CDR3nt: TGCGCCAGCAGCTTGGACCCAGGCCCGAGCTACGAGCAGTACTTC

abundance: few
j_gene: TRBJ1-1
d_gene: .
v_gene: TRBV28
CDR3aa: CASSLPRGEAFF
CDR3nt: TGTGCCAGCAGCTTACCCCGTGGTGAAGCTTTCTTT

abundance: .
j_gene: TRBJ2-3
d_gene: .
v_gene: TRBV18
CDR3aa: CASSPPSITDTQYF
CDR3nt: TGTGCCAGCTCACCGCCGTCGATAACAGATACGCAGTATTTT

abundance: .
j_gene: TRBJ2-5
d_gene: .
v_gene: TRBV5-6
CDR3aa: CASSLVMGGQETQYF
CDR3nt: TGTGCCAGCAGCTTGGTGATGGGGGGCCAAGAGACCCAGTACTTC

abundance: .
j_gene: TRBJ2-5
d_gene: .
v_gene: TRBV5-1
CDR3aa: CASSFFSLEETQYF
CDR3nt: TGCGCCAGCAGCTTTTTCTCATTAGAAGAGACCCAGTACTTC

abundance: .
j_gene: TRBJ2-2
d_gene: .
v_gene: TRBV6-1
CDR3aa: CASRENTGELFF
CDR3nt: TGTGCCAGCAGGGAGAACACCGGGGAGCTGTTTTTT

abundance: .
j_gene: TRBJ2-1
d_gene: TRBD2
v_gene: TRBV5-1
CDR3aa: CASSLGSGGAPEQFF
CDR3nt: TGCGCCAGCAGCTTGGGCAGCGGGGGGGCCCCTGAGCAGTTCTTC

abundance: .
j_gene: TRBJ1-1
d_gene: .
v_gene: TRBV30
CDR3aa: CAFSLGGTEAFF
CDR3nt: TGTGCCTTTTCCCTGGGGGGGACTGAAGCTTTCTTT

abundance: few
j_gene: TRBJ1-4
d_gene: .
v_gene: TRBV6-1
CDR3aa: CASSYFRALSLFF
CDR3nt: TGTGCCAGCAGCTATTTTAGGGCTCTTAGCCTGTTTTTT

abundance: .
j_gene: TRBJ1-2
d_gene: .
v_gene: TRBV25-1
CDR3aa: CASRTDLGGGNYGYTF
CDR3nt: TGTGCCAGCAGAACTGACCTGGGGGGCGGTAACTATGGCTACACCTTC

abundance: .
j_gene: TRBJ2-3
d_gene: .
v_gene: TRBV5-8
CDR3aa: CASSLGQRTSTDTQYF
CDR3nt: TGTGCCAGCAGCCTAGGACAGCGTACTAGCACAGATACGCAGTATTTT

abundance: .
j_gene: TRBJ2-3
d_gene: .
v_gene: TRBV5-6
CDR3aa: CASSPGLRTDTQYF
CDR3nt: TGTGCCAGCAGCCCCGGACTGCGCACAGATACGCAGTATTTT

abundance: .
j_gene: TRBJ2-7
d_gene: TRBD1
v_gene: TRBV10-1
CDR3aa: CASSDPGTGGREQYF
CDR3nt: TGCGCCAGCAGTGATCCTGGGACAGGGGGCCGCGAGCAGTACTTC

abundance: .
j_gene: TRBJ2-7
d_gene: .
v_gene: TRBV2
CDR3aa: CASSVIGGEQYF
CDR3nt: TGTGCCAGCAGTGTAATCGGCGGCGAGCAGTACTTC

abundance: .
j_gene: TRBJ2-1
d_gene: .
v_gene: TRBV7-3
CDR3aa: CASSSGAEQFF
CDR3nt: TGTGCCAGCAGCTCGGGGGCTGAGCAGTTCTTC

abundance: few
j_gene: TRBJ2-2
d_gene: .
v_gene: TRBV7-3
CDR3aa: CASSPGSGATGELFF
CDR3nt: TGTGCCAGCAGCCCCGGGTCAGGGGCCACCGGGGAGCTGTTTTTT

abundance: .
j_gene: TRBJ2-7
d_gene: TRBD1
v_gene: TRBV7-2
CDR3aa: CASLFRGLKVEQYF
CDR3nt: TGTGCCAGTCTTTTCAGGGGGCTCAAGGTCGAGCAGTACTTC